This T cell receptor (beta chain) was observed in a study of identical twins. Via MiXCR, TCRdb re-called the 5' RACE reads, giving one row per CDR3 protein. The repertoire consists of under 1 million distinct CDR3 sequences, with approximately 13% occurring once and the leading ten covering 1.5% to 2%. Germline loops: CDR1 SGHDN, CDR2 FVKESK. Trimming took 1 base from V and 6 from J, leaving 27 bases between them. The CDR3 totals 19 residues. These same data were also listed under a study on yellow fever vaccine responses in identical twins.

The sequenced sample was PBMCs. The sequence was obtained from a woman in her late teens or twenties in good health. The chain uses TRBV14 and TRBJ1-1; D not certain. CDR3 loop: CASSQARGPTGYSGSEAFF. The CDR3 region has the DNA TGTGCCAGCAGCCAAGCCCGTGGGCCCACGGGTTACTCCGGCTCTGAAGCTTTCTTT.